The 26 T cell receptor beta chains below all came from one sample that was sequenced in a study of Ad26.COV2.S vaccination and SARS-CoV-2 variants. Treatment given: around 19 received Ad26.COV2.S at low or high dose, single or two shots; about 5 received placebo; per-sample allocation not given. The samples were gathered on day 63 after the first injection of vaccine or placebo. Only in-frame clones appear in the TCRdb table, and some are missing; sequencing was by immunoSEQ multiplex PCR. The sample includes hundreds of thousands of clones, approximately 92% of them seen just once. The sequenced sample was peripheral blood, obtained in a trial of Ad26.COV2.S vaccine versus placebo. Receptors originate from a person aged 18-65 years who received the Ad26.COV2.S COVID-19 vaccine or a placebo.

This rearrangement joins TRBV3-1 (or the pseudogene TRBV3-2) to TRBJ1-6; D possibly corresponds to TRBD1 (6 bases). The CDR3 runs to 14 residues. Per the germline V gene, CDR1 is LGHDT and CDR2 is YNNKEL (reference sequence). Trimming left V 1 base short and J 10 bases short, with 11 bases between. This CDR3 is CASSQVGAGSPLHF. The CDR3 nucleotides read TGTGCCAGCAGCCAAGTGGGGGCTGGATCACCCCTCCACTTT.

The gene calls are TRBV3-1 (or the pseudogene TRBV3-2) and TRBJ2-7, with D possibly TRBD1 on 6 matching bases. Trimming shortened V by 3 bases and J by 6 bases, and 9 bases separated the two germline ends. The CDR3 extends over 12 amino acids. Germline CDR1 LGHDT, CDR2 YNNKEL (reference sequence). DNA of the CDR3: TGTGCCAGCAGCCACGGACAGCGCGAGCAGTACTTC. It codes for CASSHGQREQYF.

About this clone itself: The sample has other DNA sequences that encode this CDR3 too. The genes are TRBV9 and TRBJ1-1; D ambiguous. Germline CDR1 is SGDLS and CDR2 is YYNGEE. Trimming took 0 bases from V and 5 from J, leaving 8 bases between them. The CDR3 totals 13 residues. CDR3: CASSVGGLTEAFF. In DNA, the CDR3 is TGTGCCAGCAGCGTAGGCGGCTTAACTGAAGCTTTCTTT.

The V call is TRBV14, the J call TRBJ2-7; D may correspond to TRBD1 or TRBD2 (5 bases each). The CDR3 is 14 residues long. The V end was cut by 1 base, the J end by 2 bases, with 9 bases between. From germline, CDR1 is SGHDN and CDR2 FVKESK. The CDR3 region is CASSQGLGAYEQYF. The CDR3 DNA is TGTGCCAGCAGCCAAGGGCTGGGGGCCTACGAGCAGTACTTC.

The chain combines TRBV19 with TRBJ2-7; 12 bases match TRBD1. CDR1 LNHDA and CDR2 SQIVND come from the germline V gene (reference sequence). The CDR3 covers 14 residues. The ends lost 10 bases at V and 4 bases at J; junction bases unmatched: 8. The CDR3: CATQGTGGIYEQYF. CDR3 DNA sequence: TGTGCCACCCAAGGGACAGGGGGCATTTACGAGCAGTACTTC. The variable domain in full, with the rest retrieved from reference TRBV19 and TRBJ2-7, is DGGITQSPKYLFRKEGQNVTLSCEQNLNHDAMYWYRQDPGQGLRLIYYSQIVNDFQKGDIAEGYSVSREKKESFPLTVTSAQKNPTAFYLCATQGTGGIYEQYFGPGTRLTVT.

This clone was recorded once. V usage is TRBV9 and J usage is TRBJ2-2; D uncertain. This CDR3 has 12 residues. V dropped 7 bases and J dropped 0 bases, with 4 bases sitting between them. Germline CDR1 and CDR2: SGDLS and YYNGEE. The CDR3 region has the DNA TGTGCCAGCGCAACGAACACCGGGGAGCTGTTTTTT. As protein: CASATNTGELFF.

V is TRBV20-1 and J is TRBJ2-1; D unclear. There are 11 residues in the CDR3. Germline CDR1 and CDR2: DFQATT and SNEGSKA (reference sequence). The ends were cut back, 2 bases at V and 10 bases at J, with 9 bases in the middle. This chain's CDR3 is CSARPPREQFF. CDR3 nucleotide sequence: TGCAGTGCTAGACCCCCAAGAGAGCAGTTCTTC.

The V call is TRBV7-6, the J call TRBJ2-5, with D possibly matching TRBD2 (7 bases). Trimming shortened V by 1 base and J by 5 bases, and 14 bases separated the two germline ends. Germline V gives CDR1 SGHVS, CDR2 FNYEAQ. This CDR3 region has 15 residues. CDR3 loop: CASSLEGRGGETQYF. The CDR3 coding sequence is TGTGCCAGCAGCTTAGAGGGCAGGGGAGGGGAGACCCAGTACTTC.

Written as DNA, the CDR3 is TGTGCTGCCGGGGCCCCGAAGAATGAAAAACTGTTTTTT. Translated: CAAGAPKNEKLFF. The chain combines TRBV30 with TRBJ1-4, with D possibly being TRBD1 (5 bases). Germline assignment: CDR1 GTSNPN and CDR2 SVGIG (reference sequence). CDR3 length equals 13 residues.

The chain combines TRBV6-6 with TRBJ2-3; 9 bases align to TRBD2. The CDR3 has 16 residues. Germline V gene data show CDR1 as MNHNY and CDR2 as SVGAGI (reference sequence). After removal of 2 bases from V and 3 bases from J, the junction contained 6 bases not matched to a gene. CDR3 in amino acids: CASSYVGGGGTDTQYF. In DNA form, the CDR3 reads TGTGCCAGCAGTTACGTCGGCGGGGGGGGAACAGATACGCAGTATTTT.

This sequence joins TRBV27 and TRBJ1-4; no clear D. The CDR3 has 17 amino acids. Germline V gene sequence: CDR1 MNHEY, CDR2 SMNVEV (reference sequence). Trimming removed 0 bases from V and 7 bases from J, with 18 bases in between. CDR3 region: CASSLSIVQLESEKLFF. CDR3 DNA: TGTGCCAGCAGTTTATCGATTGTCCAATTGGAATCTGAAAAACTGTTTTTT.

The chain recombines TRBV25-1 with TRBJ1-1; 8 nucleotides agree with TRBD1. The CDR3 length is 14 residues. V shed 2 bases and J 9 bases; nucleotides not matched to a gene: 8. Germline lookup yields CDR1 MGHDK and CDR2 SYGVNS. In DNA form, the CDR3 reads TGTGCCAGCAGTGAAGAGAATACAGGGGGAAAAGCTTTCTTT. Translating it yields CASSEENTGGKAFF. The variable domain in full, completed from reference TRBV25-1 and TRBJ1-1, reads EADIYQTPRYLVIGTGKKITLECSQTMGHDKMYWYQQDPGMELHLIHYSYGVNSTEKGDLSSESTVSRIRTEHFPLTLESARPSHTSQYLCASSEENTGGKAFFGQGTRLTVV.

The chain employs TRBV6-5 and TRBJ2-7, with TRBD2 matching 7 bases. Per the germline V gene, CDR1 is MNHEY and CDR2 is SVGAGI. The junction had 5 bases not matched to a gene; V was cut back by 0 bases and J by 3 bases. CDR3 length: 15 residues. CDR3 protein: CASSYSMLAGYEQYF. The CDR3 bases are TGTGCCAGCAGTTACTCGATGTTAGCGGGCTACGAGCAGTACTTC.

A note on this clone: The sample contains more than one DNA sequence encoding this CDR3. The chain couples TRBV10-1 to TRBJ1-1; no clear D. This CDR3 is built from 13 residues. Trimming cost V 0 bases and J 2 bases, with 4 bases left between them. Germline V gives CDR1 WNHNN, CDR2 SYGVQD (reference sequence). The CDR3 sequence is CASSESLNTEAFF. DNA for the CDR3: TGCGCCAGCAGTGAGTCTTTAAACACTGAAGCTTTCTTT.

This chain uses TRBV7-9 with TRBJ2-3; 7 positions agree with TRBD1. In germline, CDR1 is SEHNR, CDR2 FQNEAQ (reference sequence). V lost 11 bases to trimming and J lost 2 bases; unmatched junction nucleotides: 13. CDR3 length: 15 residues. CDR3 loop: CAGNTGDHYTDTQYF. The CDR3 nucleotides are TGTGCCGGCAATACAGGGGATCACTACACAGATACGCAGTATTTT.

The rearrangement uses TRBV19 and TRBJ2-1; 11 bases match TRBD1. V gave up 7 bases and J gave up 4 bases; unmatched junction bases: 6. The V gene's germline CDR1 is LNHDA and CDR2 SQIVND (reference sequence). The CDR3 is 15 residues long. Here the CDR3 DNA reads TGTGCCAGTAACACCGGACAGGGGGCTTACAATGAGCAGTTCTTC. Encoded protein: CASNTGQGAYNEQFF.

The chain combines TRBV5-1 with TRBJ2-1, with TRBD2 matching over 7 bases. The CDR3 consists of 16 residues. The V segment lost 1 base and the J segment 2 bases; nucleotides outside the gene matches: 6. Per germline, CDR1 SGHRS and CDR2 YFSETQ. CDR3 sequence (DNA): TGCGCCAGCAGCTTGAGTGGCAGCGGGACCTACAATGAGCAGTTCTTC. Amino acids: CASSLSGSGTYNEQFF.

The CDR3 is CASTPGLATITGELFF. CDR3 sequence (DNA): TGTGCCAGCACCCCGGGACTAGCGACGATCACCGGGGAGCTGTTTTTT. The chain carries TRBV7-2 and TRBJ2-2, with TRBD2 identical over 10 bases. Losses at the gene ends were 7 bases for V and 4 bases for J; bases not matched to a gene: 9. The CDR3 extends over 16 amino acids. CDR1 and CDR2 from the germline V gene are SGHTA and FQGNSA. Supplemented by reference TRBV7-2 and TRBJ2-2, the full variable domain reads GAGVSQSPSNKVTEKGKDVELRCDPISGHTALYWYRQSLGQGLEFLIYFQGNSAPDKSGLPSDRFSAERTGGSVSTLTIQRTQQEDSAVYLCASTPGLATITGELFFGEGSRLTVL.

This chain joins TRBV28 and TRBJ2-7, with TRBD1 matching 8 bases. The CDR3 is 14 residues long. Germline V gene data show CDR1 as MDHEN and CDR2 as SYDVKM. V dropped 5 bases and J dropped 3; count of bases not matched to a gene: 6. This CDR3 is CASSLHRGNYEQYF. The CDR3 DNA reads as TGTGCCAGCAGTCTTCACAGGGGGAACTACGAGCAGTACTTC.

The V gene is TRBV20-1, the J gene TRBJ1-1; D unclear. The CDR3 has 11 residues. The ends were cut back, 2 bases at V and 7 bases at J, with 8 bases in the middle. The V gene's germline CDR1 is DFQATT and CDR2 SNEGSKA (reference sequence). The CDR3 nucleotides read TGCAGTGCTAGACAGGCTATTGAAGCTTTCTTT. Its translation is CSARQAIEAFF.

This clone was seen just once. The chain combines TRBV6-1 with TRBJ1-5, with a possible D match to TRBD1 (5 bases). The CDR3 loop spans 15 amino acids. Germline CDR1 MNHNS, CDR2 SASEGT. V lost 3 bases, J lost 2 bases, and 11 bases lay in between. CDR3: CASSDYGARNQPQHF. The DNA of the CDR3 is TGTGCCAGCAGTGATTACGGGGCTCGCAATCAGCCCCAGCATTTT.

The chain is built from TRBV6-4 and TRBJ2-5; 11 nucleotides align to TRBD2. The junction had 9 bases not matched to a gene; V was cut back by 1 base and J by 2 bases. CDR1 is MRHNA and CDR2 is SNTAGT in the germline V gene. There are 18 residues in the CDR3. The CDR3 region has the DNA TGTGCCAGCAGTGACTTTATAACTAGCGGGGGCCCTCAAGAGACCCAGTACTTC. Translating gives CASSDFITSGGPQETQYF.

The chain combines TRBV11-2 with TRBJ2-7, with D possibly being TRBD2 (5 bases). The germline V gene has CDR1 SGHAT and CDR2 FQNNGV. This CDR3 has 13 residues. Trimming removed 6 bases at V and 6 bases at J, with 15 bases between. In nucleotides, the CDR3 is TGTGCCAGCAGGGAGGCTTCTTCAGGCGAGCAGTACTTC. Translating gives CASREASSGEQYF.

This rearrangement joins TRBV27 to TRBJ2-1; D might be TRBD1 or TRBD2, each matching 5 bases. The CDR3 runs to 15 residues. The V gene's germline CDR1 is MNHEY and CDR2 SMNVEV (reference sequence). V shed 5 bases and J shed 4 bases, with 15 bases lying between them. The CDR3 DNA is TGTGCCAGCAGTCTCCTTTTGGGGGTTTACAATGAGCAGTTCTTC. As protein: CASSLLLGVYNEQFF.

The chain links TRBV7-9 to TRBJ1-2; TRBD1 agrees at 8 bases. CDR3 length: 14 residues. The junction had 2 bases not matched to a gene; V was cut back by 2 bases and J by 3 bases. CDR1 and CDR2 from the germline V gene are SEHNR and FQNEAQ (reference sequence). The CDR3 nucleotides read TGTGCCAGCAGCTTATTGGACAGGGACTATGGCTACACCTTC. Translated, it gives CASSLLDRDYGYTF.

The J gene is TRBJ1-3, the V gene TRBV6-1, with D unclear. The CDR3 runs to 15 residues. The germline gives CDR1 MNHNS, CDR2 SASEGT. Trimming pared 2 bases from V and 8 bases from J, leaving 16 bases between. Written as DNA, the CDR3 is TGTGCCAGCAGTGAATCGGGCGTTTGGCCCGACACCATATATTTT. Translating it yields CASSESGVWPDTIYF.